The present TCR beta chain was sequenced within a study of blood T cells in healthy people across ages. Turning to the study itself: Per two T cells, about one barcoded beta molecule was captured through template switching. Points from the study as a whole: As naive T cell percentage varied, TCR beta diversity correlated strongly with it. When set beside aged donors, long-lived donors presented more naive CD4+ cells and higher diversity.

Germline trimming cut 2 bases from V and 6 bases from J; bases unmatched to any gene: 8. CDR1 and CDR2 (germline): DFQATT, SNEGSKA (reference sequence). This CDR3 has 15 amino acids. In each sample, at least 6.5 million PBMCs were isolated. Using a J-beta primer mix together with a sample-barcoded 5' primer, a second PCR was run for roughly 7 to 12 cycles. TCRdb fed the 5' RACE reads into MiXCR, producing one record per CDR3 protein. The sample has roughly 1.5 million distinct CDR3 sequences, around 40% seen once; the top ten hold around 4%. Regarding this clonotype: Its target is unknown.

This clonotype was obtained from a woman under 30 in good health. Source material: blood. The V gene is TRBV20-1, the J gene TRBJ2-2; TRBD2 matches at 8 bases. CDR3 region: CSARYQTSVAGELFF. CDR3 DNA: TGCAGTGCTAGATATCAGACTAGCGTCGCCGGGGAGCTGTTTTTT.